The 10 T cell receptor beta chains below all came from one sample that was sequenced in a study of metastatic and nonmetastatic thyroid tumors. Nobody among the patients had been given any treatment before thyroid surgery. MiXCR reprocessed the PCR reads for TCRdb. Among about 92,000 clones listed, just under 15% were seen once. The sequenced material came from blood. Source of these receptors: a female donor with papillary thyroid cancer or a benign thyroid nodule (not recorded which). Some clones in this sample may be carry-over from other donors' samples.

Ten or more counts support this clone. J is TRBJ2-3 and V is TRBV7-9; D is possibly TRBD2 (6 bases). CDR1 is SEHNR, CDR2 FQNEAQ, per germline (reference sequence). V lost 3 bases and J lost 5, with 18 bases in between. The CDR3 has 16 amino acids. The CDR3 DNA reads TGTGCCAGCAGCTTCCGAGAGCGGGTTGGGAAAGATACGCAGTATTTT. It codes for CASSFRERVGKDTQYF.

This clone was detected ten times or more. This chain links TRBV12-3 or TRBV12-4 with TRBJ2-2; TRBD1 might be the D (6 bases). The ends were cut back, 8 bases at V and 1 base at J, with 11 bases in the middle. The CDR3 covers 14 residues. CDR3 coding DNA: TGTGCCAGCGGCTCGGGACAGAACACCGGGGAGCTGTTTTTT. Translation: CASGSGQNTGELFF.

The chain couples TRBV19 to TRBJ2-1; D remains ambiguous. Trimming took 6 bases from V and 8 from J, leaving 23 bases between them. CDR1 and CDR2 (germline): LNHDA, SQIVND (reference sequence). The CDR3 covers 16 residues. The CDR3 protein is CASSVRSAGVPYEQFF. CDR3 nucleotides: TGTGCCAGTAGCGTGAGGTCAGCTGGGGTGCCTTATGAGCAGTTCTTC.

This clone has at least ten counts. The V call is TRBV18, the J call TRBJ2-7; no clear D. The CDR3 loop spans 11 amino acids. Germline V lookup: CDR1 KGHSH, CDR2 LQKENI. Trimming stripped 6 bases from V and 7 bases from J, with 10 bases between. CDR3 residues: CASSQMGEQYF. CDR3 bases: TGTGCCAGCTCCCAGATGGGGGAGCAGTACTTC.

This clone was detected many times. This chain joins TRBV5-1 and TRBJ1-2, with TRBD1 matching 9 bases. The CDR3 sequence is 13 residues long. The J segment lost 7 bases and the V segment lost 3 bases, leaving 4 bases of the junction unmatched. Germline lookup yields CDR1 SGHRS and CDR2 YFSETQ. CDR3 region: CASSSGQGFGYTF. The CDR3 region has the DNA TGCGCCAGCAGCTCTGGACAGGGGTTTGGCTACACCTTC.

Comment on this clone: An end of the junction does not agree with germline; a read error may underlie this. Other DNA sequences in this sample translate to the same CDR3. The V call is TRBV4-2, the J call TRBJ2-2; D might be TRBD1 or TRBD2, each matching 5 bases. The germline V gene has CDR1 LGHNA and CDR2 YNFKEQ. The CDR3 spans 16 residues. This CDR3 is CASSQDQPGYTGELFF. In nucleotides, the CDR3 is TGTGCCAGCAGCCAAGATCAGCCAGGGTACACCGGGGAGTTGTTTTTT.

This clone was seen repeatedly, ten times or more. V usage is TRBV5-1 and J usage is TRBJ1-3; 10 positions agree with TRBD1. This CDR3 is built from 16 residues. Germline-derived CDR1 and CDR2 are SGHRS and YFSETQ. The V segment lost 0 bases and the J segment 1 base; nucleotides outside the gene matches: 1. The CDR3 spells CASSLEGQGSGNTIYF. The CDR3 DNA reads TGCGCCAGCAGCTTGGAGGGACAGGGGTCTGGAAACACCATATATTTT. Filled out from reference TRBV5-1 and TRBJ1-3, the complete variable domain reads KAGVTQTPRYLIKTRGQQVTLSCSPISGHRSVSWYQQTPGQGLQFLFEYFSETQRNKGNFPGRFSGRQFSNSRSEMNVSTLELGDSALYLCASSLEGQGSGNTIYFGEGSWLTVV.

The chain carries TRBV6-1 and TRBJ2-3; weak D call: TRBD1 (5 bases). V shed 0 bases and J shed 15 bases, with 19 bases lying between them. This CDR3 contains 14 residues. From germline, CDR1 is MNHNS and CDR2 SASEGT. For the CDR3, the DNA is TGTGCCAGCAGTGAAGCAAGGGGTGGCGATACTCATTATTTT. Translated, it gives CASSEARGGDTHYF.

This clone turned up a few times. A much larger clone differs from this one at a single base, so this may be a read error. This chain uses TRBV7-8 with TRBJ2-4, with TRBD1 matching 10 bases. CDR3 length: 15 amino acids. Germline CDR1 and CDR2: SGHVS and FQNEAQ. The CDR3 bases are TGTGCCAGCAGCTTAGCGGGACAGGGGTGGGACATTGAGTACTTC. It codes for CASSLAGQGWDIEYF.

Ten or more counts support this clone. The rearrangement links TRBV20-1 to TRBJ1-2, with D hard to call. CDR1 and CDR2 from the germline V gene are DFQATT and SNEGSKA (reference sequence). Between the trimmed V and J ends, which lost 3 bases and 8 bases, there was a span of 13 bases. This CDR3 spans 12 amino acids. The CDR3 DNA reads TGCAGTGCTAGGTGGGGAGTGGGGGGCTACACCTTC. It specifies CSARWGVGGYTF.